This entry features one T cell receptor (beta chain) sequence. Its matching antigen is unknown. These data come from a study of T-cell reconstitution after alpha-beta-depleted transplantation in children. Study conclusions and caveats: Diversity and T-cell counts at one year after transplant derived mostly from new T cells. Where alpha-beta T cells came from about two months after transplant was reportedly several hundred expanded graft clones.

During its preparation, the TCRbeta library received unique molecular identifiers. TCRdb re-analysed the PCR reads in MiXCR, keeping a single row per CDR3 protein. The repertoire holds hundreds of thousands of distinct CDR3 sequences, with 23% as singletons. With V trimmed by 7 bases and J by 4 bases, 15 bases remained unmatched. The length of the CDR3 is 17 residues. Germline V CDR1 and CDR2: MNHNS, SASEGT. The clonotype originates from a boy less than two years old who had a stem cell transplant for acute myeloid leukemia, so the T cells may come from the graft donor. V gene TRBV6-1 combines with J gene TRBJ2-2, with 7 bases lining up with TRBD1. The sequences come from PBMCs, mostly from graft donor cells, collected 360 days after TCRalphabeta/CD19-depleted stem cell transplant. The CDR3 nucleotides read TGTGCCAGCAAGGGGGCGTACAGGGGCGTAACCACCGGGGAGCTGTTTTTT. This gives the protein CASKGAYRGVTTGELFF.